One sample yielded the 10 T cell receptor beta chains listed below, sequenced in a study of identical twins. MiXCR, applied by TCRdb to the 5' RACE reads, yields one record per CDR3 protein. The data hold under 250,000 distinct CDR3 sequences, with 7.5% observed a single time. This sample was also put to use in a study of yellow fever vaccine responses in identical twins.

Material: memory (CD45RO+) T cells sorted from blood. The receptors derive from a woman younger than 30 in good health.

This rearrangement joins TRBV6-2 or TRBV6-3 to TRBJ2-2; 7 nucleotides agree with TRBD2. After removal of 7 bases from V and 4 bases from J, the junction contained 9 bases not matched to a gene. The CDR3 is 15 residues long. Germline loops: CDR1 MNHEY, CDR2 SVGEGT. The CDR3 DNA follows: TGTGCCAGCACCTACGGGGGGAAGGGCACCGGGGAGCTGTTTTTT. Protein product: CASTYGGKGTGELFF.

This clonotype was detected a few times. The rearrangement uses TRBV27 and TRBJ2-2, with D possibly TRBD1 on 5 matching bases. Trimming left V 7 bases short and J 1 base short, with 13 bases between. The CDR3 has 15 residues. Germline V gives CDR1 MNHEY, CDR2 SMNVEV (reference sequence). The CDR3 here is CASTPVRGNTGELFF. Written as DNA, the CDR3 is TGTGCCAGCACCCCGGTAAGGGGGAACACCGGGGAGCTGTTTTTT.

The chain links TRBV20-1 to TRBJ1-2; D gene uncertain. V was clipped by 3 bases and J by 4 bases, with 9 bases between them. The CDR3 has 12 residues. Germline V lookup: CDR1 DFQATT, CDR2 SNEGSKA (reference sequence). The CDR3, as DNA: TGCAGTGCTAGGGACGTCGGCTATGGCTACACCTTC. The encoded protein is CSARDVGYGYTF.

This clonotype was seen at least ten times. The chain couples TRBV6-1 to TRBJ2-3, with 12 bases identical to TRBD1. The germline gives CDR1 MNHNS, CDR2 SASEGT. The CDR3 runs to 14 residues. Trimming cost V 10 bases and J 3 bases; bases outside gene matches: 5. Written as DNA, the CDR3 is TGTGCCACCGGGGACAGGGGGCTAACAGATACGCAGTATTTT. Encoded protein: CATGDRGLTDTQYF.

The table lists this clonotype with a few counts. The rearrangement joins TRBV5-6 to TRBJ2-3, with 8 nucleotides matching TRBD1. V dropped 4 bases and J dropped 1; count of bases not matched to a gene: 5. The CDR3 sequence is 15 residues long. CDR1 is SGHDT and CDR2 is YYEEEE in the germline V gene. The CDR3 coding sequence is TGTGCCAGCAGCATAAACAGGGGGGGCACAGATACGCAGTATTTT. This translates into CASSINRGGTDTQYF.

This clonotype was seen many times. The chain uses TRBV7-6 and TRBJ1-5, with D hard to call. CDR1 SGHVS and CDR2 FNYEAQ come from the germline V gene. The CDR3 loop spans 16 amino acids. Deletions cut 0 bases from V and 2 bases from J, with 11 bases between. The CDR3 DNA sequence: TGTGCCAGCAGCTTAGCTCTGGGAGGCGGCAATCAGCCCCAGCATTTT. This sequence encodes CASSLALGGGNQPQHF.

The table lists this clonotype with a few counts. The chain uses TRBV7-2 and TRBJ2-1, with D unclear. Germline CDR1 and CDR2: SGHTA and FQGNSA. The V end lost 0 bases, the J end lost 1 base, and 7 bases lay between the germline ends. The CDR3 covers 15 residues. CDR3 in amino acids: CASSLAGISYNEQFF. The CDR3 DNA sequence: TGTGCCAGCAGCTTAGCAGGGATTTCCTACAATGAGCAGTTCTTC.

The V gene is TRBV7-9, the J gene TRBJ1-6; 8 bases fit TRBD1. CDR1 is SEHNR, CDR2 FQNEAQ, per germline (reference sequence). The CDR3 extends over 14 amino acids. V was clipped by 4 bases and J by 8 bases; unmatched bases: 4. CDR3 loop: CASSSQGVYSPLHF. CDR3 nucleotide sequence: TGTGCCAGCAGCTCACAGGGGGTTTATTCACCCCTCCACTTT.

Many counts were recorded for this clonotype. The genes are TRBV14 and TRBJ2-1, with 14 bases fitting TRBD2. Germline V lookup: CDR1 SGHDN, CDR2 FVKESK. Trimming cost V 6 bases and J 2 bases; bases outside gene matches: 0. There are 15 residues in the CDR3. Here the CDR3 DNA reads TGTGCCAGCAGGGGACTAGCGGGAGCCTACAATGAGCAGTTCTTC. Protein: CASRGLAGAYNEQFF. The whole variable domain, remainder taken from reference TRBV14 and TRBJ2-1, is EAGVTQFPSHSVIEKGQTVTLRCDPISGHDNLYWYRRVMGKEIKFLLHFVKESKQDESGMPNNRFLAERTGGTYSTLKVQPAELEDSGVYFCASRGLAGAYNEQFFGPGTRLTVL.

This clonotype has only a few counts. The rearrangement links TRBV19 to TRBJ1-2; no definite D call. The V gene lost 2 bases and the J gene lost 4 bases, with 8 bases spanning the gap. This CDR3 spans 13 amino acids. Germline loops: CDR1 LNHDA, CDR2 SQIVND (reference sequence). The CDR3 DNA follows: TGTGCCAGTAGTATAAAGAGCCTCTATGGCTACACCTTC. Translated, it gives CASSIKSLYGYTF.